This T cell receptor (beta chain) was captured in a study of blood T cell repertoires in COVID-19. Overall study context: Sites in the United States, Italy and Spain provided acute and convalescent COVID-19 samples.

Participants' own reports of clinical history determined their cohort assignment. Exposed enrollees encountered a COVID-19 case at some point within 2 weeks before study entry. Original processing notes: Amplification from reference gene primers served as the basis for estimated nucleated cell counts. Measured with immunoSEQ multiplex PCR; TCRdb has only the in-frame clones, and not every one. V, J and clone size derive from that table, while D and trimming were established from the DNA sequence. In the table there are 250,000 or so clones, roughly 90% of which are singletons. The CDR3 spans 14 residues. V lost 1 base to trimming and J lost 10 bases, with 11 bases between them. Germline assignment: CDR1 KGHSH and CDR2 LQKENI.

The source material was PBMCs or T cells enriched from blood (not recorded which). The receptor's source is a man aged 35 to 55 who had been exposed to COVID-19. The rearrangement links TRBV18 to TRBJ1-6, with unresolved D. The CDR3 nucleotides read TGTGCCAGCTCACCACAATACACAGAATCACCCCTCCACTTT. Encoded protein: CASSPQYTESPLHF.